Listed below are T cell receptor beta chains from one sample, sequenced in a study of blood T cell repertoires in COVID-19. Sequencing was performed with immunoSEQ multiplex PCR; in TCRdb, only in-frame clones are kept and a portion is missing. The sample shows fewer than 250,000 clones, roughly nine tenths of them seen only once. Sequencing was carried out using peripheral blood. The receptors were sampled from a man between 65 and 85 years old with acute or convalescent COVID-19. Each CDR3 is given with its conserved first and last residue. The D gene is left open where the match is weak. Some rows mark clone size as missing; the rest say once, few, many or name a class of expanded clone.

len	j_gene	d_gene	v_gene	abundance	CDR3nt	CDR3aa
16	TRBJ1-5	.	TRBV21-1	.	TGTGCCAGCAGCAAAGCCGGGGGGCAGAGCAATCAGCCCCAGCATTTT	CASSKAGGQSNQPQHF
16	TRBJ1-1	.	TRBV18	.	TGTGCCAGCTCATCGGGACTCGCGACGGTGAACACTGAAGCTTTCTTT	CASSSGLATVNTEAFF
19	TRBJ2-1	TRBD2	TRBV11-2	.	TGTGCCAGCAGCCTAAACGGACTAGCGGGAGGGAGCTCCTACAATGAGCAGTTCTTC	CASSLNGLAGGSSYNEQFF
15	TRBJ1-3	.	TRBV6-5	.	TGTGCCAGCAGTCGGACGTGGGGCAGTGGAAACACCATATATTTT	CASSRTWGSGNTIYF
18	TRBJ1-5	TRBD1	TRBV3-1/TRBV3-2	.	TGTGCCAGCAGCCAAGGAGGGACGTTGACAGGGAGCGGTCAGCCCCAGCATTTT	CASSQGGTLTGSGQPQHF
15	TRBJ2-2	TRBD2	TRBV10-3	.	TGTGCCATCAGACCGGGACTAGCGGGAGAAGGGGAGCTGTTTTTT	CAIRPGLAGEGELFF
15	TRBJ2-1	.	TRBV3-1/TRBV3-2	.	TGTGCCAGCAGCCAAGGGGTCGGGGGAATCGTGGAGCAGTTCTTC	CASSQGVGGIVEQFF
14	TRBJ2-7	.	TRBV7-9	.	TGTGCCAGCAGCTTCATACAATCGGGTTACGAGCAGTACTTC	CASSFIQSGYEQYF
15	TRBJ1-1	TRBD1	TRBV18	.	TGTGCCAGCTCACTAAGACAGGGGGTGGATACTGAAGCTTTCTTT	CASSLRQGVDTEAFF
13	TRBJ1-1	TRBD1	TRBV4-2	.	TGTGCCAGCAGCCAACCGGGACAGGGCGAGATTTTCTTT	CASSQPGQGEIFF
16	TRBJ2-7	.	TRBV3-1/TRBV3-2	.	TGTGCCAGCAGCCAAGACTCTAGCGCCGGGTCCCACGAGCAGTACTTC	CASSQDSSAGSHEQYF
15	TRBJ1-3	.	TRBV4-1	.	TGCGCCAGCAGCCAAGATCACAGCTCTGGAAACACCATATATTTT	CASSQDHSSGNTIYF
14	TRBJ2-7	.	TRBV5-1	.	TGCGCCAGCAGCTTGGGACAGAGCTCCTACGAGCAGTACTTC	CASSLGQSSYEQYF
14	TRBJ1-6	TRBD1	TRBV5-6	.	TGTGCCAGCGCAACAGGGGGCTTCAATTCGGCCCTCCACTTT	CASATGGFNSALHF
13	TRBJ2-5	.	TRBV28	.	TGTGCCAGTTTGAGCGGAATAAAAGAGACCCAGTACTTC	CASLSGIKETQYF
13	TRBJ1-4	.	TRBV2	.	TGTGCCAGTACGGGACACGGTAATGAAAAACTGTTTTTT	CASTGHGNEKLFF
13	TRBJ2-3	.	TRBV3-1/TRBV3-2	.	TGTGCCAGCAGCCCCAGGGGCACAGATACGCAGTATTTT	CASSPRGTDTQYF
15	TRBJ2-1	TRBD1	TRBV9	.	TGTGCCAGCAGCGTAGGGCAGGGGGTTCACAATGAGCAGTTCTTC	CASSVGQGVHNEQFF
16	TRBJ2-1	TRBD2	TRBV27	once	TGTGCCAGCAATCTTACTAGCGGGAGCTCCTACAATGAGCAGTTCTTC	CASNLTSGSSYNEQFF
16	TRBJ2-1	TRBD2	TRBV4-3	.	TGCGCCAGCAGCCAATCTTCGGGACTAGTGTACAATGAGCAGTTCTTC	CASSQSSGLVYNEQFF
15	TRBJ1-4	.	TRBV7-2	.	TGTGCCAGCAGCCTAGGCAGGGAATCTAATGAAAAACTGTTTTTT	CASSLGRESNEKLFF
12	TRBJ1-2	.	TRBV18	.	TGTGCCAGCTCACCAATTGGGAGGGGCTACACCTTC	CASSPIGRGYTF
16	TRBJ1-6	TRBD1	TRBV5-1	.	TGCGCCAGCAGTTCCTACGGACAGGGAGGGAATTCACCCCTCCACTTT	CASSSYGQGGNSPLHF